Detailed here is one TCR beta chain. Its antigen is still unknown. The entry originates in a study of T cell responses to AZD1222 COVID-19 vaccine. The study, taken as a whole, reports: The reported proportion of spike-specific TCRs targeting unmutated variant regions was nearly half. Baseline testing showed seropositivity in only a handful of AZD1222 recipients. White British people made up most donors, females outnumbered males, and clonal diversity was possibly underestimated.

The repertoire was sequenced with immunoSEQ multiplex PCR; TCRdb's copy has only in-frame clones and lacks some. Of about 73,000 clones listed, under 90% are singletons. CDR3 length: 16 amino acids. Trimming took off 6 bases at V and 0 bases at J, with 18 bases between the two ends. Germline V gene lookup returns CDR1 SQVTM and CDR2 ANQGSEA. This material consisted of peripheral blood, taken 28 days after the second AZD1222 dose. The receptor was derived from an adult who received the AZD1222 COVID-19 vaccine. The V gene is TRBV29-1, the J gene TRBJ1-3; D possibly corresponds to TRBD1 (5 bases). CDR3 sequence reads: CSVTVQRDFSGNTIYF. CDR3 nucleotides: TGCAGCGTCACCGTGCAAAGGGACTTCTCTGGAAACACCATATATTTT.